Listed here are 7 T cell receptor beta chains from one sample, sequenced in a study of blood T cell repertoires in COVID-19. Here immunoSEQ multiplex PCR was the method, and the copy in TCRdb shows in-frame clones only, minus some. The sample lists fewer than 350,000 clones, roughly 91% occurring once. The sequenced sample was PBMCs or T cells enriched from blood (not recorded which). The receptors come from a woman in her thirties or forties with acute COVID-19.

To note about this clone: Compared with germline, one end of the junction differs, possibly owing to a read error. This chain connects TRBV3-1 (or the pseudogene TRBV3-2) to TRBJ1-2; the D is unclear. The CDR3 consists of 16 residues. Germline CDR1 LGHDT, CDR2 YNNKEL (reference sequence). CDR3 sequence: CASSQVRAYTPLPPIF. The CDR3 DNA reads TGTGCCAGCAGCCAAGTGCGGGCATATACCCCATTACCACCCATCTTC.

CDR3 nucleotide sequence: TGCGCCAGCAGCTTGGCAAATAATTCACCCCTCCACTTT. Encoded protein: CASSLANNSPLHF. The V gene is TRBV5-1, the J gene TRBJ1-6, with unresolved D. Per the germline V gene, CDR1 is SGHRS and CDR2 is YFSETQ. The V and J ends lost 0 bases and 5 bases respectively, with 3 bases between them. The CDR3 runs 13 residues.

V usage is TRBV7-3 and J usage is TRBJ1-1; perhaps TRBD1 as D (6 bases). The CDR3 spans 14 residues. Germline V CDR1 and CDR2: SGHTA, FQGTGA. V lost 1 base and J 7 bases, leaving 13 bases between the germline ends. This CDR3 is CASSLIPQGGEAFF. CDR3 DNA sequence: TGTGCCAGCAGCTTAATCCCACAGGGCGGTGAAGCTTTCTTT. Full variable domain (outside the CDR3, taken from reference TRBV7-3 and TRBJ1-1): GAGVSQTPSNKVTEKGKYVELRCDPISGHTALYWYRQSLGQGPEFLIYFQGTGAADDSGLPNDRFFAVRPEGSVSTLKIQRTERGDSAVYLCASSLIPQGGEAFFGQGTRLTVV.

The V and J genes are TRBV11-2 and TRBJ1-1; possibly TRBD1 for D (6 bases). CDR1 and CDR2 (germline): SGHAT, FQNNGV. V shed 5 bases and J shed 12 bases, with 19 bases lying between them. The CDR3 totals 13 residues. The CDR3: CASSRSGTPGTFF. The CDR3 DNA reads TGTGCCAGCAGCCGAAGCGGGACACCCGGCACTTTCTTT.

V is TRBV11-2 and J is TRBJ2-7; 9 bases map to TRBD1. The CDR3 consists of 16 residues. V shed 1 base, J shed 3 bases, and the junction held 7 bases outside the gene matches. Germline V gives CDR1 SGHAT, CDR2 FQNNGV. The CDR3: CASSLGRTGVNYEQYF. In DNA form, the CDR3 reads TGTGCCAGCAGCTTAGGGAGGACAGGGGTGAACTACGAGCAGTACTTC.

The chain has TRBV28 and TRBJ1-2; the D gene is possibly TRBD1 (5 bases). Trimming took off 5 bases at V and 7 bases at J, with 20 bases between the two ends. The CDR3 consists of 15 residues. Germline loops: CDR1 MDHEN, CDR2 SYDVKM. This CDR3 reads CASSTQTADWGGYTF. CDR3 DNA: TGTGCCAGCAGTACACAGACAGCCGATTGGGGTGGCTACACCTTC.

The V call is TRBV7-2, the J call TRBJ1-2, with TRBD1 as a possible D gene (6 bases). Germline loops: CDR1 SGHTA, CDR2 FQGNSA. Trimming took off 5 bases at V and 6 bases at J, with 13 bases between the two ends. The CDR3 runs 13 residues. In nucleotides, the CDR3 is TGTGCCAGCAGCGCACAGGGTTGGGATGGCTACACCTTC. Translation: CASSAQGWDGYTF.